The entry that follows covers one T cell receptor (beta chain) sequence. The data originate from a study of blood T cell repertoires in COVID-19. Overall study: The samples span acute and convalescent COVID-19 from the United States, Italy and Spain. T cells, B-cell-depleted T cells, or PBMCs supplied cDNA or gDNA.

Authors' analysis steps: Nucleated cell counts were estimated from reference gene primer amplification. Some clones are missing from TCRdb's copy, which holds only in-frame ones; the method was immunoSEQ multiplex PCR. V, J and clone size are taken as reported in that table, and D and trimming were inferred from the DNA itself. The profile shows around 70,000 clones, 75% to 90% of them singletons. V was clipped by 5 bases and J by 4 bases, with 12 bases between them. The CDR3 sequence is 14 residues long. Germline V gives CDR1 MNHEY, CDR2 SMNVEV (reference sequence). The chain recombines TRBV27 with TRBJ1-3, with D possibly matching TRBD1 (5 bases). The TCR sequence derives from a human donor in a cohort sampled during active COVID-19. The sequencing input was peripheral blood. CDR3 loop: CASSPIGGGNTIYF. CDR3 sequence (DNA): TGTGCCAGCAGTCCGATTGGGGGGGGAAACACCATATATTTT.